This T cell receptor beta chain was captured by sequencing in a study of tumor-infiltrating lymphocytes in primary liver carcinoma (dated by TCRdb to 2015 to 2018). With regard to the full study: Surgical resection was performed in China between November 2015 and 2016 on about five patients with histopathologically diagnosed primary liver carcinoma. The five patients, three men and two women aged 30 to 69 years, had hepatocellular carcinoma (four) or combined HCC and intrahepatic cholangiocarcinoma (one). The five patients had tumors staged T1-T3 N0M0, with maximum diameters ranging from roughly 4 to 10 cm. Each sample produced roughly 3.5 to 8 million productive TCRbeta reads, and read depth showed no significant difference between tissue types. For each liver tumor, the study sampled five regions along with adjacent normal tissue and blood, and applied TCRbeta repertoire sequencing, expression microarrays and whole-exome sequencing. A total of approximately 35 specimens from 5 patients underwent TCRbeta repertoire sequencing, comprising some 25 tumor regions, 5 adjacent noncancerous liver tissues and 5 peripheral blood samples. Repertoires from technical replicates were highly reproducible, with mean shared-clone rates about 0.91 and correlation coefficients above 0.95.

RNA from unsorted whole blood was extracted with TRIzol reagent, and germline DNA was obtained with the DNeasy Blood & Tissue kit. At the time of sampling, the patients were treatment-naive and had chronic HBV infection. Before surgery, approximately 3.8 milliliters of peripheral blood were drawn into K2EDTA tubes. A constant-region primer and ProtoScript II reverse transcriptase were used to reverse-transcribe TCRbeta-specific cDNA from about 500 ng total RNA. Construction of the TCRbeta libraries relied on three nested rounds of multiplex PCR, following a slightly modified ARM-PCR procedure. Each of the first two PCR rounds ran for around 10 cycles using multiplex TRBV1-TRBV30 forward primers together with a Cbeta reverse primer. Sample barcodes and Illumina adapters were attached in a final 25-cycle PCR using Deep VentR polymerase. Before sequencing, amplicons between 200 and 500 bp were purified from gel using a QIAquick gel extraction kit. An Illumina HiSeq 2500 was used to sequence the TCRbeta amplicons, generating 250-bp paired-end reads. As for the original processing: To recover full CDR3 sequences, reads were quality-trimmed using Trimmomatic v0.33 and paired reads were then merged using FLASH v1.2.11. V, D and J germline segments were assigned to the rearranged TCRbeta sequences using MiGEC v1.2.1b. VDJtools v1.0.0 computed clonotype statistics and Shannon-Wiener diversity indices. Except for diversity analysis, only each sample's 250 most abundant clonotypes were used in subsequent analyses to reduce sampling bias. TCRdb reprocessed the public reads (quality trimming at Q25 with fastp, clone calling with MiXCR) and kept in-frame beta chains. CDR3 protein duplicates are merged, each entry listing the most common genes and DNA. These V and J calls derive from TCRdb rather than the authors' analysis. This sample has fewer than 350,000 distinct CDR3 sequences in its table, and 65% of those were observed once. Roughly 9% of the sample goes to the ten largest clones.

For this clonotype: Its binding antigen is unknown. One end of the junction fails to match germline, which may point to a read error.

The CDR1 and CDR2 encoded by the germline V gene are LGHNA and YNFKEQ. Measured from the cysteine to the phenylalanine, the CDR3 is 17 residues long. The entry retains the CDR3 DNA only, 51 bases that are in frame from base 1. The paper's findings and limits, for the study overall: With just 4 or 5 patients in the study, the authors point out that the findings should be validated in a larger study. The top 250 clones made up a significantly larger repertoire fraction in tumors than in blood (p = 0.039). Because only the TCR beta chain was sequenced and unpaired alpha chains were not captured, true repertoire diversity is likely underestimated. Bulk unsorted samples precluded comparing CD4+ and CD8+ T cell repertoires. Repertoire overlap was higher between tumor regions (mean about 35%) than tumor-adjacent (approximately 17%) or tumor-blood (approximately 14%) pairs, consistent with antigen-driven expansion.

Sequenced material: peripheral blood. This sequence originates from a middle-aged man with primary liver carcinoma and hepatitis B virus infection. The V and J genes are TRBV4-2 and TRBJ2-7, with 9 bases matching TRBD2. Here is the DNA: TGTGCCAGCAGCCCTCTGGGAGACGGGACTAGCAATTACGAGCGGTACTTC. It translates as CASSPLGDGTSNYERYF.